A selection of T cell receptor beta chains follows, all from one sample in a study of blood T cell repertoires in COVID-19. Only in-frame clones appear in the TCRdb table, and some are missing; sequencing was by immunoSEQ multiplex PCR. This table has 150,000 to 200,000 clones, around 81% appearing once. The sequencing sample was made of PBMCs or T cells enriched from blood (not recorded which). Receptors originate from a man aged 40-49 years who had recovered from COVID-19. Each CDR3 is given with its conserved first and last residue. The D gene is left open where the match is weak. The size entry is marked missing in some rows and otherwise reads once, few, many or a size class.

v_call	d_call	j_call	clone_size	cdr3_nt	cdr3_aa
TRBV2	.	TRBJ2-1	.	TGTGCCAGCGGACCAACAATACGGGAGAGTCTCTTC	CASGPTIRESLF
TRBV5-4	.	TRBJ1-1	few	TGTGCCAGCAGACCGACAGGTAACACTGAAGCTTTCTTT	CASRPTGNTEAFF
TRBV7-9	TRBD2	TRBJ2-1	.	TGTGCCAGCAGCCCGCAACTAGCGGGGGGTGAGGATGAGCAGTTCTTC	CASSPQLAGGEDEQFF
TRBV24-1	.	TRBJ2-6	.	TGTGCCACTTCGGAGGCCAGGACTGGGGCCAACGTCCTGACTTTC	CATSEARTGANVLTF
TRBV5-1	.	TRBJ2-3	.	TGCGCCAGCAGCTCAGCGGCGGGTCTTTCTAGCACAGATACGCAGTATTTT	CASSSAAGLSSTDTQYF
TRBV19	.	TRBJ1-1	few	TGTGCCAGTACTATAAGGAGGCAGAACACTGAAGCTTTCTTT	CASTIRRQNTEAFF
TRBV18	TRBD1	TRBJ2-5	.	TGTGCCAGCTCGCAGACAGGGGAAGAGACCCAGTACTTC	CASSQTGEETQYF
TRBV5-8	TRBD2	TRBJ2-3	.	TGTGCCAGCAGCGTGTTCGGGACTACCCCGTGGGACAGCACAGATACGCAGTATTTT	CASSVFGTTPWDSTDTQYF
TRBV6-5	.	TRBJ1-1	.	TGTGCCAGCGCCGAGACAGTGAACACTGAAGCTTTCTTT	CASAETVNTEAFF
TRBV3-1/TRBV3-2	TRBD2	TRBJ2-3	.	TGTGCCAGCAGCCAAGATCTTCTAGCGGGGTTAACAGATACGCAGTATTTT	CASSQDLLAGLTDTQYF
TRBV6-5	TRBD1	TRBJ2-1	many	TGTGCCAGCAGTCCGGGACAGGGCCGGAGGGAGCAGTTCTTC	CASSPGQGRREQFF
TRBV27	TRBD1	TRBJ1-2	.	TGTGCCAGCAGTTGGGACAGGGAGGACTATGGCTACACCTTC	CASSWDREDYGYTF
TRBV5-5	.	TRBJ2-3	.	TGTGCCAGCAGCTTGGATCGGAGGGTTGCAGATACGCAGTATTTT	CASSLDRRVADTQYF
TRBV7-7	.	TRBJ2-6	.	TGTGCCAGCAGCTTGGGGAGATCCCCCTTTTCTGGGGCCAACGTCCTGACTTTC	CASSLGRSPFSGANVLTF
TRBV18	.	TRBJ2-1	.	TGTGCCAGCTCACCGGACAGTGGTAACTCCTACAATGAGCAGTTCTTC	CASSPDSGNSYNEQFF
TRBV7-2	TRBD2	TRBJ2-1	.	TGTGCCAGCAGCACAAATCGGGGGTGGGGACTAGCGGCCTACAATGAGCAGTTCTTC	CASSTNRGWGLAAYNEQFF
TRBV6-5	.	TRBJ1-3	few	TGTGCCGCGTCAGGCGGGGACCGCTCTGGAAACACCATATATTTT	CAASGGDRSGNTIYF
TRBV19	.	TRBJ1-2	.	TGTGCCAGTACCAATCCCCGTGACAACCACTATGGCTACACCTTC	CASTNPRDNHYGYTF
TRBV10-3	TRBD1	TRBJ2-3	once	TGTGCCATCAGCTCCGGGACAGAAACAGATACGCAGTATTTT	CAISSGTETDTQYF
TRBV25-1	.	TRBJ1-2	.	TGTGCCAGCAGTGAAGGGCAGGGGTATTTTAACTATGGCTACACCTTC	CASSEGQGYFNYGYTF
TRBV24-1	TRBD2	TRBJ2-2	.	TGTGCCACCAGGTCTAGCGGGGTCAGCGGGGAGCTGTTTTTT	CATRSSGVSGELFF
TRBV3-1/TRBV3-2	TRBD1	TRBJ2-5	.	TGTGCCAGCAGCCAGCGAGTACAGGGGGCGGGAGAGACCCAGTACTTC	CASSQRVQGAGETQYF
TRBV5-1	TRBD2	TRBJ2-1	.	TGCGCCAGCAGCCACCGGACTAGCGGGGGGAACAATGAGCAGTTCTTC	CASSHRTSGGNNEQFF
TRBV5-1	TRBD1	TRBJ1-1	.	TGCGCCAGCAGCTCTCAGGGGGACACTGAAGCTTTCTTT	CASSSQGDTEAFF
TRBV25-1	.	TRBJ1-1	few	TGTGCCAGCAGTGATGATATCCAGAGGGTCCCATTT	CASSDDIQRVPF
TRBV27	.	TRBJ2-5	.	TGTGCCAGCATGAGGGAGGCGAGGGAGACCCAGTACTTC	CASMREARETQYF
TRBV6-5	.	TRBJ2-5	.	TGTGCCAGCAGTTACTCCCTCCTAGCGAAGCAGACCCAGTACTTC	CASSYSLLAKQTQYF
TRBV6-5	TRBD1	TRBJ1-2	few	TGTGCCAGCACGGACAGGGAGGACTATGGCTACACCTTC	CASTDREDYGYTF
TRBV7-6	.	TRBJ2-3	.	TGTGCCAGCAATCAACCCAGGGGCCAGCCCCGCACAGATACGCAGTATTTT	CASNQPRGQPRTDTQYF
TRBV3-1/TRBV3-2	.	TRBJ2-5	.	TGTGCCAGCAGCCAGGGAGGCCAGGAGACCCAGTACTTC	CASSQGGQETQYF
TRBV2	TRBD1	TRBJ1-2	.	TGTGCCAGCAGGGGGACAGGGAGGAGCGGCTACACCTTC	CASRGTGRSGYTF
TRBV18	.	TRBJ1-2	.	TGTGCCAGCTCGTTCGACAGCCTCGGCTATGGCTACACCTTC	CASSFDSLGYGYTF
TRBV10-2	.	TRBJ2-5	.	TGCGCCAGCCAGGTAGAGACCCAAGAGACCCAGTACTTC	CASQVETQETQYF
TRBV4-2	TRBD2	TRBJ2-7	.	TGTGCCAGCAGCCAAGAAGGCTTAGCGGGGGGGGCACGGCATCGAGCCTACGAGCAGTACTTC	CASSQEGLAGGARHRAYEQYF
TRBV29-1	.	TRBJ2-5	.	TGCAGCGTTGAAGTCTCTGGCCCAGAGACCCAGTACTTC	CSVEVSGPETQYF
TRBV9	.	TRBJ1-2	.	TGTGCCAGCAGCCCCCAGTCGAACTATGGCTACACCTTC	CASSPQSNYGYTF
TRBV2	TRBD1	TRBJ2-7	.	TGTGCCAGCAGCCCCTCGACAGGGGGCTACGAGCAGTACTTC	CASSPSTGGYEQYF
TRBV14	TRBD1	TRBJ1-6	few	TGTGCCAGCAGCCTACAGGGGGTTGGATCACCCCTCCACTTT	CASSLQGVGSPLHF
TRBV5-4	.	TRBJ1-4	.	TGTGCCAGCAGCTTGGAGACAGCTAGTGAAAAACTGTTTTTT	CASSLETASEKLFF
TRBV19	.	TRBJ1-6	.	TGTGCCAGCTGCCCCCGGACGGGGTTAAATTCACCCCTCCACTTT	CASCPRTGLNSPLHF
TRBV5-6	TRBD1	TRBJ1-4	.	TGTGCCAGCAGCTTGGCACAGGGGCGGGAAAAACTGTTTTTT	CASSLAQGREKLFF
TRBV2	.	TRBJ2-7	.	TGTGCCAGCAGCCGTGTCTCCGAGCAGTACTTC	CASSRVSEQYF
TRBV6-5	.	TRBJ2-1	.	TGTGCCAGCTGGCCGGGACACGGACTGGATGAGCAGTTCTTC	CASWPGHGLDEQFF
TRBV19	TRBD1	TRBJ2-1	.	TGTGCCAGTAGGCGGACAGGGGTGCACATCGATGAGCAGTTCTTC	CASRRTGVHIDEQFF
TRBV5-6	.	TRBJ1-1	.	TGTGCCAGCAGCTTTGAGGCCTTCTCGAACACTGAAGCTTTCTTT	CASSFEAFSNTEAFF
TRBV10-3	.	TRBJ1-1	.	TGTGCCATCAGGGTCAGGGATTCGAACACTGAAGCTTTCTTT	CAIRVRDSNTEAFF
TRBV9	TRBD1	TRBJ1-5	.	TGTGCCAGCAGCCCAGCGACAGGGCCAGGGCAGCCCCAGCATTTT	CASSPATGPGQPQHF
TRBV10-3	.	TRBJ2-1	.	TGTGCCATCAAGAGGGATGCGGTAAACAATGAGCAGTTCTTC	CAIKRDAVNNEQFF
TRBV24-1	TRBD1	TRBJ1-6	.	TGTGCCCCCCGGGACAGGGTAGTTTCATGGAATTCACCCCTCCACTTT	CAPRDRVVSWNSPLHF
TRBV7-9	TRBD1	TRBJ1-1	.	TGTGCCAGCAGCCTGGGGACAGGGGGCACCACTGAAGCTTTCTTT	CASSLGTGGTTEAFF
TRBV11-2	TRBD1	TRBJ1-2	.	TGTGCCAGCAGCTATACCGACAGGGGATATGGCTACACCTTC	CASSYTDRGYGYTF